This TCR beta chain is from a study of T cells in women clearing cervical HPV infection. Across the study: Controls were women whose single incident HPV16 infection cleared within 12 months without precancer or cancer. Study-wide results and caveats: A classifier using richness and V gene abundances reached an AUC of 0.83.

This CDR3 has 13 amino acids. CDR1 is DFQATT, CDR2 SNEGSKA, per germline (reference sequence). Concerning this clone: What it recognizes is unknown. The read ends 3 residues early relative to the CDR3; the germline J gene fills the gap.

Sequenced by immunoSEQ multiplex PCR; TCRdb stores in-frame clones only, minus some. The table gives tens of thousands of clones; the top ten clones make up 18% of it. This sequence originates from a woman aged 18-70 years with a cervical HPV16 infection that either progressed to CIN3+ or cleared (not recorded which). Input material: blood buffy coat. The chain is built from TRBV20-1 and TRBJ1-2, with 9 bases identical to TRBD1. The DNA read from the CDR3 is TGCAGTGCTGAGGGACAGGGCACAGATACC. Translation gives CSAEGQGTDT. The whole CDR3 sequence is CSAEGQGTDTYTF.